The clone carrying this TCR beta chain has more than one count but fewer than ten. Its antigen is as yet unknown. In the PCR, 60 Vbeta and 13 Jbeta primers were used. Libraries were prepared by immunoSEQ multiplex PCR; TCRdb keeps only in-frame clonotypes and omits some of them. The repertoire consists of 100,000 or so clones, with around four fifths occurring once and the leading ten covering around 4%. V lost 10 bases to trimming and J lost 5 bases; unmatched junction nucleotides: 19. CDR1 and CDR2 from the germline V gene are LNHDA and SQIVND (reference sequence). The CDR3 runs 17 residues. These data originate in a study of cytomegalovirus exposure and HLA in healthy donors. Study-level points and caveats: Exclusion applied to some V segments, including TRBV6-2 and TRBV6-3, as they were indistinguishable. As immune exposure information, only CMV serostatus was available. Earlier analysis found most TCR beta V segments productive about 87% or about 30% of the time.

The sequenced sample consisted of PBMCs. The V gene is TRBV19, the J gene TRBJ1-1; TRBD1 agrees at 10 bases. This clonotype was sampled from a man aged 35 to 55 in good health and CMV-seronegative. This chain's CDR3 is CATQPDRGLRWRTEAFF. CDR3 in DNA: TGTGCCACCCAACCCGACAGGGGGCTAAGATGGCGGACTGAAGCTTTCTTT.